This TCR beta chain was recorded in a study of cytotoxic CD8 clonotypes in ibrutinib-treated CLL. Turning to the study itself: After treatment lasting a median about twelve months, range 6 to 36, response samples were collected.

Sequenced by immunoSEQ multiplex PCR; TCRdb stores in-frame clones only, minus some. The sample records 250,000 to 350,000 clones, approximately 76% being singletons. Study observations and caveats: Among the clonotypes, public ones were uncommon and contracted or held stable on treatment. Rising at ibrutinib response, clonality subsequently fell back toward baseline at progression.

V gave up 0 bases and J gave up 2 bases, with 8 bases separating them. Germline-derived CDR1 and CDR2 are MGHRA and YSYEKL. There are 14 residues in the CDR3. On this clone: Its antigen is as yet unknown.

This chain joins TRBV4-1 and TRBJ2-7; possibly TRBD2 for D (5 bases). The sample consisted of PBMCs, taken at disease progression, from a patient treated with ibrutinib. The clonotype comes from a human donor with chronic lymphocytic leukemia. Here the CDR3 reads CASSQEDLTYEQYF. In DNA form, the CDR3 reads TGCGCCAGCAGCCAAGAGGACTTGACCTACGAGCAGTACTTC.